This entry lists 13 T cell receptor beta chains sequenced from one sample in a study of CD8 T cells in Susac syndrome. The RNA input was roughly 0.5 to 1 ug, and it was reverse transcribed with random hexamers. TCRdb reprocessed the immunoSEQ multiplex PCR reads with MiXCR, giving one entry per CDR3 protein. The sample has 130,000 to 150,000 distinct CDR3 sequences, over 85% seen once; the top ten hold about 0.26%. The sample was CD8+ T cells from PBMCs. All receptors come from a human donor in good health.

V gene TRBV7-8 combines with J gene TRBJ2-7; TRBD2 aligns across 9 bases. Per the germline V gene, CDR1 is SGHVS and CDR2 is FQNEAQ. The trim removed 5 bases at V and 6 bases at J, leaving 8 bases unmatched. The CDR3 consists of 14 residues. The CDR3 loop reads CASSQKGLAGEQYF. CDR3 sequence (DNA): TGTGCCAGCAGCCAAAAGGGACTAGCCGGCGAGCAGTACTTC.

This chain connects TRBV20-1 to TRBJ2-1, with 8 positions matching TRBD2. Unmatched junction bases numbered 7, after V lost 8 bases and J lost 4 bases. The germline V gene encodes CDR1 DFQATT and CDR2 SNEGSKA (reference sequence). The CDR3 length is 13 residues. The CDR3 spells CSSAGGEYNEQFF. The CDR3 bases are TGCAGTTCTGCGGGGGGCGAGTACAATGAGCAGTTCTTC.

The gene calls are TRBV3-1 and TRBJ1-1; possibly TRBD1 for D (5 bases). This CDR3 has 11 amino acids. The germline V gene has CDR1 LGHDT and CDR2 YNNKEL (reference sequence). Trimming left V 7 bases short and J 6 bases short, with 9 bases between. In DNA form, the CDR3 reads TGTGCCAGCAAGAGGGGTCCTGAAGCTTTCTTT. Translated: CASKRGPEAFF. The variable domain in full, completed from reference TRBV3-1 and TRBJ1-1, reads DTAVSQTPKYLVTQMGNDKSIKCEQNLGHDTMYWYKQDSKKFLKIMFSYNNKELIINETVPNRFSPKSPDKAHLNLHINSLELGDSAVYFCASKRGPEAFFGQGTRLTVV.

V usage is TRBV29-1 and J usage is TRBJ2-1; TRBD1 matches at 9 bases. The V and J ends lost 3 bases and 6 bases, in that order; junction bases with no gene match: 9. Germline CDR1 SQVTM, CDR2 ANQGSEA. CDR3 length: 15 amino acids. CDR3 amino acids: CSVDRDRGKGNEQFF. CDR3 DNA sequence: TGCAGCGTTGATAGAGACAGGGGGAAGGGCAATGAGCAGTTCTTC.

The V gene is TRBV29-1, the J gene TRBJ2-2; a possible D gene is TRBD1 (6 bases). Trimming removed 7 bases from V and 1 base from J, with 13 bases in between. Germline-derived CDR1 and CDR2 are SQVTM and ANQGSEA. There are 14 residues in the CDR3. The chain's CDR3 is CSAEAGVNTGELFF. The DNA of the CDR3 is TGCAGCGCCGAAGCAGGGGTGAACACCGGGGAGCTGTTTTTT.

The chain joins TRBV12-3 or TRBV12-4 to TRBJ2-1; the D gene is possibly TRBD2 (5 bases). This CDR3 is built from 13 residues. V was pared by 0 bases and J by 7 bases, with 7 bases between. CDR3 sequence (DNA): TGTGCCAGCAGTTTAGCACCGGGGAATGAGCAGTTCTTC. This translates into CASSLAPGNEQFF.

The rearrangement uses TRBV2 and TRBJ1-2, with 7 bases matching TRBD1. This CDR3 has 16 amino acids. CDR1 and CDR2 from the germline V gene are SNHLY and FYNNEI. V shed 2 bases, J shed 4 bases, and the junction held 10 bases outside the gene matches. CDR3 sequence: CASSESPGQRIYGYTF. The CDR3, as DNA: TGTGCCAGCAGTGAAAGTCCGGGACAGCGAATCTATGGCTACACCTTC.

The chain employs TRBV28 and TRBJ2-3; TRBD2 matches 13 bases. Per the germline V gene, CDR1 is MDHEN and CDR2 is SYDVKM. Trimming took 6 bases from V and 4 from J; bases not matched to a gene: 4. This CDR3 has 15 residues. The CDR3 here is CASSPGLAGPDTQYF. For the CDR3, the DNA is TGTGCCAGCAGCCCGGGACTAGCGGGACCAGATACGCAGTATTTT.

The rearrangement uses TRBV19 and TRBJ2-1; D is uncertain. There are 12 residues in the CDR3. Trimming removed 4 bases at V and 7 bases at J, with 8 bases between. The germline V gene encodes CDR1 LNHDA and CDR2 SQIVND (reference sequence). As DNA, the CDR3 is TGTGCCAGTAGTACAGCGTTTAATGAGCAGTTCTTC. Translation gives CASSTAFNEQFF. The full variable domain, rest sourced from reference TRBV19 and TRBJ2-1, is DGGITQSPKYLFRKEGQNVTLSCEQNLNHDAMYWYRQDPGQGLRLIYYSQIVNDFQKGDIAEGYSVSREKKESFPLTVTSAQKNPTAFYLCASSTAFNEQFFGPGTRLTVL.

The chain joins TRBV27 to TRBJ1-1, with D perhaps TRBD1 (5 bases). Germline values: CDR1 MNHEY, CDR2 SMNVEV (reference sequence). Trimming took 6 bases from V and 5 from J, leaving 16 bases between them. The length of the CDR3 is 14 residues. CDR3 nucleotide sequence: TGTGCCAGCAGCCCCTACGCAGGGAGGACTGAAGCTTTCTTT. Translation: CASSPYAGRTEAFF.

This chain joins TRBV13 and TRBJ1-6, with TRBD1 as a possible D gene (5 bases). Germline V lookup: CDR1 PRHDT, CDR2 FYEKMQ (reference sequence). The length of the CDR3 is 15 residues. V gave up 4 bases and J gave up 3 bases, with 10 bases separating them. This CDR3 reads CASSSGTDYNSPLHF. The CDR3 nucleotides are TGTGCCAGCAGCTCCGGGACGGACTATAATTCACCCCTCCACTTT.

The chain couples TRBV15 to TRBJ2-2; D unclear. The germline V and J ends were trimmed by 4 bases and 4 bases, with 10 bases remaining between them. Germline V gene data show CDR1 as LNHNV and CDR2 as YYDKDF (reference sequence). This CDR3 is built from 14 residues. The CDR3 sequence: CATSIILGTGELFF. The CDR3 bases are TGTGCCACCAGCATCATCCTAGGCACCGGGGAGCTGTTTTTT.

CDR3 in amino acids: CSVTTSGTVQDEQYF. CDR3 nucleotide sequence: TGCAGCGTGACGACTAGCGGGACGGTGCAGGACGAGCAGTACTTC. The chain joins TRBV29-1 to TRBJ2-7, with 11 nucleotides matching TRBD2. The CDR3 spans 15 residues. Looked up from germline, CDR1 is SQVTM and CDR2 is ANQGSEA. Trimming removed 6 bases from V and 5 bases from J; junction bases left unmatched: 12.